This TCR beta chain was captured in a study of blood T cell repertoires in COVID-19. Background on the study: PBMCs, B-cell-depleted T cells, or T cells provided the cDNA or gDNA that made up the material.

Trimming cost V 3 bases and J 1 base, with 10 bases left between them. CDR1 LNHDA and CDR2 SQIVND come from the germline V gene (reference sequence). There are 15 residues in the CDR3. Study processing details: Amplification of reference gene primers provided the estimated nucleated cell counts. Assay: immunoSEQ multiplex PCR; the TCRdb copy retains only in-frame clones and omits some. That table supplies the V and J calls and clone size; D and trimming were determined from the DNA. The sample records nearly 200,000 clones, 70% to 90% being singletons. This sequence was found in a woman aged 70-85 years with acute or convalescent COVID-19. V gene TRBV19 combines with J gene TRBJ1-5; D remains unclear. The sequencing input was peripheral blood. CDR3 sequence: CASSIQIASNQPQHF. CDR3 DNA: TGTGCCAGTAGTATCCAAATAGCGAGCAATCAGCCCCAGCATTTT. Looking up the rest from reference TRBV19 and TRBJ1-5 gives the full variable domain: DGGITQSPKYLFRKEGQNVTLSCEQNLNHDAMYWYRQDPGQGLRLIYYSQIVNDFQKGDIAEGYSVSREKKESFPLTVTSAQKNPTAFYLCASSIQIASNQPQHFGDGTRLSIL.